The present T cell receptor beta chain was sequenced within a study of shared clonotypes between healthy human individuals (dated by TCRdb to 2018 to 2020). Broadly, across the study: The cohort comprised two women and a few men aged 18 to 49 years. Per donor, three plates each were used for CD4 naive and CD4 memory, two for CD8 naive, and one for CD8 memory. To estimate repertoire size and how much clonotype sharing occurs between individuals, the study deeply sequenced the blood TCR repertoires of five healthy adults. To increase sequencing depth and limit assay-specific biases, different laboratories used diverse techniques to prepare libraries and sequence TCR repertoires. Each donor's leukapheresis produced roughly between about 0.85 and 10 billion PBMCs.

Using the deep immunoSEQ assay, TCR CDR3 regions were amplified from genomic DNA by multiplex PCR. Extracted genomic DNA from each cell subset was spread evenly across all wells of several immunoSEQ 96-well plates, with each plate serving as a replicate. Each replicate PCR for sorted subsets received about 0.2 ug genomic DNA, equal to tens of thousands of T cell genomes. Purified libraries were quantified with a Qubit 3.0 fluorometer, sized on a Bioanalyzer 2100, and re-quantified with the KAPA Library Quantification kit. Every immunoSEQ 96-well plate was sequenced on a separate single-read 150-cycle Illumina NextSeq 550 flow cell. The study's processing was this. Because only junctional sequences without quality scores were contained in the immunoSEQ output, filtering matching that applied to full-length reads could not be performed. To assign V/J genes and CDR3, sequences were annotated against IMGT germline references using PyIR, a Python wrapper for IgBLAST v1.9. Reads with weak V/J assignments (E-value above 1e-6), missing CDR3, stop codons, out-of-frame junctions, or ambiguous translated residues were removed. A V3J clonotype was defined by an identical inferred V gene, J gene, and CDR3 amino acid sequence. To compute the percentage overlap between repertoires, the number of shared unique clonotypes was divided by the size of the smaller repertoire. Richness of each repertoire was evaluated using RTK rarefaction, the Chao1 estimator, and Recon v2.1 estimates of unobserved clonotypes. OLGA was used to compute generation probabilities for all TCRbeta clonotypes that the gDNA method yielded from four donors. Here the immuneACCESS table is served through TCRdb, limited to in-frame sequences with V and J called. Missing clones are a known gap in these copies; in checked studies unresolved V genes cover under half, and the rest lacks a known reason. Clone size and the V and J calls come from that table; the DNA yielded D and trimming. The sample records approximately 2.4 million clones, approximately 94% of which are singletons. The leading ten clones occupy 0.13% of the sample.

Healthy HIV-negative adults with no recently reported acute infections or vaccinations were included as donors. Every donor was a Caucasian adult living in Nashville, Tennessee, USA. CD4+ T cells were enriched through magnetic negative selection, after which naive cells were positively selected on CD45RA and the remaining negative fraction served as the memory subset. Blood was obtained by leukapheresis, after which PBMCs were separated by Ficoll-Histopaque density gradient centrifugation and cryopreserved in liquid nitrogen vapor phase. Analytical flow cytometry was used to check the purity and quantity of each magnetically sorted T cell population. From each sorted fraction, genomic DNA was isolated and quantified by UV absorbance on a Nanodrop 2000c. V loses 3 bases, J loses 0 bases, and the germline ends lie 10 bases apart. CDR1 and CDR2 are read off the germline V gene (reference sequence) as LNHDA and SQIVND. From the cysteine up to the phenylalanine, the CDR3 has a length of 15 residues. Just the 45-base CDR3 DNA is kept, in frame starting at base 1.

Summary of the overall study and its limitations: The genetic and exposure-history diversity represented was limited by the small number of donors. Pairwise subsampling led to the expectation that sequencing depth would affect the degree of clonotype sharing among donors. Naive subsets generally had larger estimated clonotype richness than memory subsets did. Across a few donors, roughly 5.4% of naive CD4, approximately 3.6% of naive CD8, 2.3% of memory CD4, and 0.4% of memory CD8 clonotypes were shared. Higher generation probabilities were observed for clonotypes shared by all four sorted-subset donors than for non-shared clonotypes. Sampling was limited to blood, and TCR repertoires in tissue likely differ from TCR repertoires in blood. Incomplete sequencing was indicated by rarefaction of sorted-subset datasets, despite the large sequencing depth.

Notes on this clone: The antigen this receptor binds is unknown. Per-base qualities were not stored, and no clone one base away is much larger.

The sequenced sample consisted of naive CD4+ T cells sorted from blood. The sample's cell subset or site label, decoded: CD45RA+ positively selected. The sequence was obtained from a man younger than 30 in good health. This sequence uses TRBV19 and TRBJ2-3; the D gene is perhaps TRBD1, from 5 matching bases. The CDR3 reads as follows: CASSMTATSTDTQYF. The DNA reads TGTGCCAGTAGTATGACAGCCACTAGCACAGATACGCAGTATTTT. Outside the CDR3, residues come from the reference TRBV19 and TRBJ2-3 proteins, so the full variable domain is: DGGITQSPKYLFRKEGQNVTLSCEQNLNHDAMYWYRQDPGQGLRLIYYSQIVNDFQKGDIAEGYSVSREKKESFPLTVTSAQKNPTAFYLCASSMTATSTDTQYFGPGTRLTVL.